This entry concerns a single TCR beta chain. The repertoire was sequenced with immunoSEQ multiplex PCR; TCRdb's copy has only in-frame clones and lacks some. The table shows about 1.9 million clones, with over 85% occurring only once. Naive CD8 isolation took CD45RO-negative cells positively selected for CCR7 and excluded terminally differentiated effector memory CD45RA+ cells. This record belongs to a study of shared clonotypes between healthy human individuals. Overall study: Participating donors consisted of two women and a few men aged 18 to 49.

J was trimmed by 4 bases and V by 3 bases; bases with no gene match: 11. Per the germline V gene, CDR1 is KGHSH and CDR2 is LQKENI. CDR3 length: 17 residues. What was sequenced was naive CD8+ T cells from PBMCs. The gene calls are TRBV18 and TRBJ2-5, with 10 nucleotides matching TRBD2. This receptor was taken from a man aged 18 to 30 in good health. Some clones in this sample may be carry-over from other donors' samples. The CDR3 region has the DNA TGTGCCAGCTCACCTTCAACCAGCGGGAGGGCTTTAGAGACCCAGTACTTC. It yields the protein CASSPSTSGRALETQYF.